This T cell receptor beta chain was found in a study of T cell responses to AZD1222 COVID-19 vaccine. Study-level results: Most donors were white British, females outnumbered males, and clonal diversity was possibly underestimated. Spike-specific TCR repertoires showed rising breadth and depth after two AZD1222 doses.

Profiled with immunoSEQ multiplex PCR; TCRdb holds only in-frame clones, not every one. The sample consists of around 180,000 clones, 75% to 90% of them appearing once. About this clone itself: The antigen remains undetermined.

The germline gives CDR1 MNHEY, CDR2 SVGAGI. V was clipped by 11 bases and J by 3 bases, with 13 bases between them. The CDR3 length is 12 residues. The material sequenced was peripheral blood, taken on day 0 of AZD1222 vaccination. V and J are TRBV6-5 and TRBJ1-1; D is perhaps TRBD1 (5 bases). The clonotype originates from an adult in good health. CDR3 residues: CACKMGDTEAFF. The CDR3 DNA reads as TGTGCCTGTAAAATGGGGGACACTGAAGCTTTCTTT.